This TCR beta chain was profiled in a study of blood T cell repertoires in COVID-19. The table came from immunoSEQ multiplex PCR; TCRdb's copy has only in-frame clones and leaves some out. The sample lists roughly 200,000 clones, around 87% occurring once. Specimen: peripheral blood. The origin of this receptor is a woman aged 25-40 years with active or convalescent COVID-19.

CDR3 DNA sequence: TGTGCCAGCAGCCTGGGACACAACACTTACAATGAGCAGTTCTTC. It is translated as CASSLGHNTYNEQFF. This chain joins TRBV3-1 (or the pseudogene TRBV3-2) and TRBJ2-1; tentative D call: TRBD1 (6 bases). This CDR3 spans 15 amino acids. Trimming removed 4 bases from V and 4 bases from J, with 14 bases in between. Germline V gives CDR1 LGHDT, CDR2 YNNKEL (reference sequence).